This T cell receptor (beta chain) is from a study of molecular identifiers for immune sequencing clone quantification. This clonotype was seen many times. As previously described, bulk TCR libraries were made using listed TCR primers. TCRdb analysed the PCR reads with MiXCR anew, one entry per CDR3 protein. The data contain about 97,000 distinct CDR3 sequences, 35% of them singletons. This CDR3 region has 11 residues. The V end lost 0 bases, the J end lost 12 bases, and 6 bases lay between the germline ends. Germline CDR1 reads MGHRA; CDR2 reads YSYEKL. This clonotype was sampled from a human donor in good health. Some libraries in this study had Jurkat cell RNA spiked in. What was sequenced was naive CD8+ T cells from blood, with Jurkat cell RNA spiked in. The subset: FACS-sorted CD8+CD4-CCR7+CD45RA+ naive T cells. The rearrangement joins TRBV4-1 to TRBJ2-1, with a possible D match to TRBD2 (5 bases). The CDR3 region is CASSQDAGQFF. DNA of the CDR3: TGCGCCAGCAGCCAAGACGCGGGGCAGTTCTTC.